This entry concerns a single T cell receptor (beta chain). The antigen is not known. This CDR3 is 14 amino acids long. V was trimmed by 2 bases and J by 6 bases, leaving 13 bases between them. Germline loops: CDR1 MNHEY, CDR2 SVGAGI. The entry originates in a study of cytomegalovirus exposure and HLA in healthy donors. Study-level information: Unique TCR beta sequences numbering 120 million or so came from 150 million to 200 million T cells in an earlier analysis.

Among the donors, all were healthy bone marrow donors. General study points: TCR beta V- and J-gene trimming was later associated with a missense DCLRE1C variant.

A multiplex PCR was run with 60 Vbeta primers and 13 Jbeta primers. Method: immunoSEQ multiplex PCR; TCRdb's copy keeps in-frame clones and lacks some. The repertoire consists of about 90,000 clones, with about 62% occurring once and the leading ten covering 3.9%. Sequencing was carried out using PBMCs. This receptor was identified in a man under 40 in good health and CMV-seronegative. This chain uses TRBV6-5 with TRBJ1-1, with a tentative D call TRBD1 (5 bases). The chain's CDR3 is CASSYNAGRSEAFF. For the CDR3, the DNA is TGTGCCAGCAGTTACAATGCAGGGAGGTCTGAAGCTTTCTTT.